These 21 T cell receptor beta chains were all obtained from the same sample, sequenced in a study of T-cell reconstitution after alpha-beta-depleted transplantation in children. It was with unique molecular identifiers that the TCRbeta library was prepared. From the PCR reads, TCRdb called clonotypes with MiXCR, one entry per CDR3 protein. The data show fewer than 250,000 distinct CDR3 sequences, 7.5% to 9.5% seen once. This sample comprised PBMCs, mostly from graft donor cells, obtained 180 days after TCRalphabeta/CD19-depleted stem cell transplant. The receptors were sampled from a male patient aged 10 to 17 who had a stem cell transplant for acute lymphoblastic leukemia, so the T cells may come from the graft donor.

This clonotype was detected ten times or more. The chain links TRBV5-1 to TRBJ2-1, with D possibly being TRBD1 or TRBD2 (5 bases each). The germline V and J ends were trimmed by 5 bases and 12 bases, with 12 bases remaining between them. The CDR3 runs to 11 residues. Looked up from germline, CDR1 is SGHRS and CDR2 is YFSETQ. The CDR3 nucleotides are TGCGCCAGCAGGGGGGAAGGAGGGCAGTTCTTC. Translating gives CASRGEGGQFF.

The rearrangement links TRBV18 to TRBJ2-3; D remains unclear. V was clipped by 1 base and J by 5 bases, with 7 bases between them. Germline V CDR1 and CDR2: KGHSH, LQKENI. The CDR3 is 13 residues long. The CDR3 spells CASSPQGLDTQYF. The CDR3 nucleotides are TGTGCCAGCTCACCACAGGGATTAGATACGCAGTATTTT.

This clonotype showed up many times. The gene calls are TRBV20-1 and TRBJ2-3; 7 nucleotides line up with TRBD2. The germline CDR1 and CDR2 sequences are DFQATT and SNEGSKA (reference sequence). V was pared by 1 base and J by 3 bases, with 13 bases of the junction left unmatched. CDR3 length: 17 residues. The CDR3: CSARVLGTAGVTDTQYF. In nucleotides, the CDR3 is TGCAGTGCTAGAGTGCTAGGGACGGCGGGAGTGACAGATACGCAGTATTTT.

The CDR3 DNA is TGTGCCAGTAGTATGGGGACAGGCTTCACAGATACGCAGTATTTT. Amino acid sequence: CASSMGTGFTDTQYF. The chain couples TRBV19 to TRBJ2-3; 8 bases agree with TRBD1. The CDR3 contains 15 residues. The germline V gene has CDR1 LNHDA and CDR2 SQIVND (reference sequence). V lost 3 bases, J lost 2 bases, and 4 bases stayed unmatched.

Ten or more counts support this clonotype. The V call is TRBV7-2, the J call TRBJ2-3, with 15 bases fitting TRBD2. This CDR3 has 15 residues. The ends lost 4 bases at V and 7 bases at J; junction bases unmatched: 3. CDR1 SGHTA and CDR2 FQGNSA come from the germline V gene. The DNA for the CDR3 is TGTGCCAGCAGCTCGGGACTAGCGGGGGGATATACGCAGTATTTT. Amino acid sequence: CASSSGLAGGYTQYF.

There are a few counts of this clonotype. The chain links TRBV18 to TRBJ2-7, with D possibly TRBD2 on 6 matching bases. V was clipped by 3 bases and J by 3 bases, with 12 bases between them. This CDR3 is built from 14 residues. The V gene's germline CDR1 is KGHSH and CDR2 LQKENI. In nucleotides, the CDR3 is TGTGCCAGCTCACCGGGGAGGAGGTTCTACGAGCAGTACTTC. It is translated as CASSPGRRFYEQYF. Using reference TRBV18 and TRBJ2-7 for the parts outside the CDR3, the full variable domain is NAGVMQNPRHLVRRRGQEARLRCSPMKGHSHVYWYRQLPEEGLKFMVYLQKENIIDESGMPKERFSAEFPKEGPSILRIQQVVRGDSAAYFCASSPGRRFYEQYFGPGTRLTVT.

This clonotype was detected only a few times. The rearrangement uses TRBV19 and TRBJ1-2; tentative D call: TRBD1 (5 bases). The germline V and J ends were trimmed by 3 bases and 8 bases, with 10 bases remaining between them. The CDR3 length is 12 residues. Germline CDR1 and CDR2: LNHDA and SQIVND (reference sequence). Here the CDR3 reads CASSMSRVGYTF. The CDR3 bases are TGTGCCAGTAGTATGAGCAGGGTCGGCTACACCTTC.

In its sample, this clonotype was seen many times. V is TRBV5-6 and J is TRBJ1-5; perhaps TRBD1 as D (5 bases). V was cut by 1 base and J by 5 bases, with 13 bases left in between. Looked up from germline, CDR1 is SGHDT and CDR2 is YYEEEE. This CDR3 contains 15 residues. The CDR3 bases are TGTGCCAGCAGCTTGCAGGGCAGAGGGGATCAGCCCCAGCATTTT. Its translation: CASSLQGRGDQPQHF.

This clonotype was recorded at least ten times. The chain uses TRBV5-1 and TRBJ1-1; D gene ambiguous. Trimming cost V 1 base and J 6 bases, with 16 bases left between them. Germline V gene lookup returns CDR1 SGHRS and CDR2 YFSETQ. The CDR3 is made up of 15 amino acids. The CDR3 protein is CASSLSYPSIPEAFF. The CDR3 DNA is TGCGCCAGCAGCTTGTCATACCCCTCAATCCCTGAAGCTTTCTTT.

At least ten counts were recorded for this clonotype. The genes are TRBV9 and TRBJ2-2, with TRBD1 identical over 8 bases. Germline-derived CDR1 and CDR2 are SGDLS and YYNGEE. The CDR3 loop spans 15 amino acids. Losses at the gene ends were 4 bases for V and 5 bases for J; bases not matched to a gene: 7. CDR3 region: CASSPGTGRTGELFF. Here the CDR3 DNA reads TGTGCCAGCAGCCCCGGGACAGGACGGACCGGGGAGCTGTTTTTT.

This clonotype occurred many times. This chain's CDR3 is CASSPRMEVMNTEAFF. CDR3 coding DNA: TGTGCCAGCTCACCAAGGATGGAAGTGATGAACACTGAAGCTTTCTTT. The chain links TRBV18 to TRBJ1-1, with D hard to call. This CDR3 has 16 residues. The germline CDR1 and CDR2 sequences are KGHSH and LQKENI. V was clipped by 2 bases and J by 0 bases, with 13 bases between them.

This clonotype was detected ten times or more. The chain joins TRBV9 to TRBJ1-1; tentatively, D is TRBD1 (6 bases). This CDR3 comprises 14 residues. The germline V and J ends were trimmed by 4 bases and 5 bases, with 15 bases remaining between them. Germline assignment: CDR1 SGDLS and CDR2 YYNGEE. The DNA of the CDR3 is TGTGCCAGCAGCCCCGAGGGGGGCTGGACTGAAGCTTTCTTT. This sequence encodes CASSPEGGWTEAFF.

The sample holds many counts of this clonotype. The chain uses TRBV6-1 and TRBJ1-5; no firm D call. Trimming removed 7 bases at V and 3 bases at J, with 16 bases between. The CDR3 is made up of 15 amino acids. Germline V CDR1 and CDR2: MNHNS, SASEGT. Here the CDR3 DNA reads TGTGCCAGCAAAATCCGTGGGCTGGACAATCAGCCCCAGCATTTT. It is translated as CASKIRGLDNQPQHF.

The sample holds many counts of this clonotype. This chain links TRBV6-1 with TRBJ1-5; D uncertain. The CDR3 has 13 residues. Germline CDR1 MNHNS, CDR2 SASEGT. V shed 8 bases and J shed 2 bases, with 10 bases lying between them. The CDR3: CASGRVGNQPQHF. The CDR3 DNA reads as TGTGCCAGCGGGAGAGTGGGCAATCAGCCCCAGCATTTT.

This clonotype was seen many times. This chain joins TRBV12-3 or TRBV12-4 and TRBJ2-2; a possible D gene is TRBD2 (5 bases). CDR3 length: 13 amino acids. V was cut by 4 bases and J by 5 bases, with 8 bases left in between. The DNA of the CDR3 is TGTGCCAGCAGTTCGACGGGAACCGGGGAGCTGTTTTTT. Translation: CASSSTGTGELFF.

The sample holds a few counts of this clonotype. V usage is TRBV6-1 and J usage is TRBJ1-1, with a possible D match to TRBD1 (5 bases). The CDR3 runs 14 residues. Trimming cost V 4 bases and J 8 bases, with 17 bases left between them. CDR1 and CDR2 from the germline V gene are MNHNS and SASEGT. CDR3 coding DNA: TGTGCCAGCAGTGGGCAGGGAAGGAGTATAGAAGCTTTCTTT. This gives the protein CASSGQGRSIEAFF.

This clonotype appeared many times. The V call is TRBV12-3 or TRBV12-4, the J call TRBJ1-2; 7 bases agree with TRBD1. V dropped 4 bases and J dropped 4; count of bases not matched to a gene: 9. The CDR3 contains 15 residues. CDR3 nucleotide sequence: TGTGCCAGCAGTTCCCACAGGGGTCCCCTCTATGGCTACACCTTC. Its translation: CASSSHRGPLYGYTF.

A few counts support this clonotype. The chain links TRBV6-5 to TRBJ1-5; D gene unclear. V dropped 0 bases and J dropped 10 bases, with 7 bases sitting between them. Per the germline V gene, CDR1 is MNHEY and CDR2 is SVGAGI. This CDR3 region has 12 residues. In DNA, the CDR3 is TGTGCCAGCAGTTACTCGGCCGGACCCCAGCATTTT. Its translation is CASSYSAGPQHF.

This clonotype appeared many times. The V call is TRBV7-8, the J call TRBJ2-7, with a tentative D call TRBD2 (5 bases). V lost 4 bases and J 3 bases, leaving 10 bases between the germline ends. This CDR3 has 13 amino acids. Germline V gene lookup returns CDR1 SGHVS and CDR2 FQNEAQ. The CDR3 bases are TGTGCCAGCAGCTCGAGGGCGATCTACGAGCAGTACTTC. It yields the protein CASSSRAIYEQYF. The full variable domain, its missing parts supplied by reference TRBV7-8 and TRBJ2-7, is GAGVSQSPRYKVAKRGQDVALRCDPISGHVSLFWYQQALGQGPEFLTYFQNEAQLDKSGLPSDRFFAERPEGSVSTLKIQRTQQEDSAVYLCASSSRAIYEQYFGPGTRLTVT.

This clonotype was found many times. This chain links TRBV29-1 with TRBJ2-7; D not certain. CDR1 and CDR2 (germline): SQVTM, ANQGSEA. This CDR3 is built from 13 residues. The V end was cut by 2 bases, the J end by 2 bases, with 10 bases between. The CDR3 loop is CSVEYQTPYEQYF. CDR3 DNA sequence: TGCAGCGTTGAATACCAGACTCCCTACGAGCAGTACTTC.

This rearrangement joins TRBV20-1 to TRBJ2-2; 14 bases agree with TRBD2. The junction had 8 bases not matched to a gene; V was cut back by 6 bases and J by 5 bases. The length of the CDR3 is 16 residues. CDR1 DFQATT and CDR2 SNEGSKA come from the germline V gene (reference sequence). The CDR3 loop reads CSAAGTSGSWTGELFF. The CDR3 region has the DNA TGCAGTGCAGCCGGGACTAGCGGGAGTTGGACCGGGGAGCTGTTTTTT.